The TCR beta chain described here comes from a study of blood T cell repertoires in COVID-19. The CDR3 is 15 residues long. Trimming took 7 bases from V and 1 from J; bases not matched to a gene: 1. Germline V gives CDR1 SNHLY, CDR2 FYNNEI. Method: immunoSEQ multiplex PCR; TCRdb's copy keeps in-frame clones and lacks some. The data hold 150,000 to 200,000 clones, with 85% to 90% observed a single time. Sequenced sample: peripheral blood. The chain has TRBV2 and TRBJ2-3; 14 bases line up with TRBD2. The clonotype was recovered from a woman aged 55-70 years with COVID-19, enrolled during active disease. The CDR3 here is CASKGLAGGTDTQYF. CDR3 bases: TGTGCCAGCAAGGGACTAGCGGGAGGCACAGATACGCAGTATTTT. Variable domain in full (rest from reference TRBV2 and TRBJ2-3): EPEVTQTPSHQVTQMGQEVILRCVPISNHLYFYWYRQILGQKVEFLVSFYNNEISEKSEIFDDQFSVERPDGSNFTLKIRSTKLEDSAMYFCASKGLAGGTDTQYFGPGTRLTVL.